One sample yielded the 29 T cell receptor beta chains listed below, sequenced in a study of T-cell reconstitution after alpha-beta-depleted transplantation in children. Library preparation (for TCRbeta) was performed with unique molecular identifiers. MiXCR was run by TCRdb on the PCR reads, yielding one entry per CDR3 protein. Among about 500,000 distinct CDR3 sequences, about 30% were seen once, and the ten largest hold 2% to 2.5%. The sample here was PBMCs from the stem cell graft donor, taken from the stem cell graft. The receptors stem from a human donor who donated a stem cell graft to a child with aplastic anemia.

This chain joins TRBV7-2 and TRBJ1-2; TRBD1 might be the D (5 bases). The CDR3 runs 14 residues. Germline CDR1 is SGHTA and CDR2 is FQGNSA. Trimming left V 2 bases short and J 7 bases short, with 14 bases between. CDR3 amino acids: CASSLSGGDGGYTF. CDR3 DNA sequence: TGTGCCAGCAGCTTATCGGGGGGGGACGGTGGCTACACCTTC.

This clonotype was seen a few times. The V and J genes are TRBV20-1 and TRBJ2-3; 7 nucleotides align to TRBD2. The CDR3 consists of 16 residues. V lost 3 bases, J lost 0 bases, and 9 bases stayed unmatched. CDR1 and CDR2 (germline): DFQATT, SNEGSKA (reference sequence). CDR3 sequence reads: CSARGRMGGSTDTQYF. CDR3 bases: TGCAGTGCTAGGGGGAGGATGGGAGGGAGCACAGATACGCAGTATTTT.

In its sample, this clonotype was seen a few times. The rearrangement links TRBV10-3 to TRBJ1-5; tentatively, D is TRBD1 (5 bases). The V and J ends lost 2 bases and 7 bases respectively, with 9 bases between them. Germline values: CDR1 ENHRY, CDR2 SYGVKD. The length of the CDR3 is 13 residues. CDR3 sequence reads: CAISEAGSQPQHF. CDR3 nucleotide sequence: TGTGCCATCAGTGAGGCAGGGTCCCAGCCCCAGCATTTT.

This chain uses TRBV12-3 or TRBV12-4 with TRBJ2-1; D is unclear. The CDR3 is 12 residues long. V lost 5 bases and J lost 7, with 9 bases in between. The CDR3 region has the DNA TGTGCCAGCAGTCCGTCTACGAATGAGCAGTTCTTC. It translates to CASSPSTNEQFF.

This clonotype showed up just a few times. The chain links TRBV25-1 to TRBJ2-1; no reliable D call. Germline CDR1 is MGHDK and CDR2 is SYGVNS. The CDR3 is 12 amino acids. With 6 bases removed from V and 8 bases from J, the gap between germline ends came to 11 bases. The CDR3 DNA reads TGTGCCAGCAGGCCCCCCGTGCATGAGCAGTTCTTC. The encoded protein is CASRPPVHEQFF.

This chain connects TRBV7-2 to TRBJ2-3; D call uncertain. This CDR3 contains 14 residues. V was trimmed by 0 bases and J by 3 bases, leaving 7 bases between them. Germline V gene data show CDR1 as SGHTA and CDR2 as FQGNSA. CDR3 nucleotides: TGTGCCAGCAGCTTAGCACTGAGTACAGATACGCAGTATTTT. Its translation: CASSLALSTDTQYF. The whole variable domain, remainder taken from reference TRBV7-2 and TRBJ2-3, is GAGVSQSPSNKVTEKGKDVELRCDPISGHTALYWYRQSLGQGLEFLIYFQGNSAPDKSGLPSDRFSAERTGGSVSTLTIQRTQQEDSAVYLCASSLALSTDTQYFGPGTRLTVL.

This clonotype turned up a few times. J is TRBJ2-1 and V is TRBV6-2 or TRBV6-3, with a possible D match to TRBD2 (5 bases). Germline V gene data show CDR1 as MNHEY and CDR2 as SVGEGT. Between the trimmed V and J ends, which lost 2 bases and 10 bases, there was a span of 15 bases. The CDR3 consists of 14 residues. For the CDR3, the DNA is TGTGCCAGCAGTTACATGAGGACTTCGCGGGAGCAGTTCTTC. This codes for CASSYMRTSREQFF.

This clonotype has only a few counts. The gene calls are TRBV27 and TRBJ1-1, with no clear D. Per germline, CDR1 MNHEY and CDR2 SMNVEV (reference sequence). The germline V and J ends were trimmed by 5 bases and 1 base, with 14 bases remaining between them. The CDR3 runs to 15 residues. CDR3 in DNA: TGTGCCAGCAGTCAAAGGACTGCTTCGAACACTGAAGCTTTCTTT. Protein sequence: CASSQRTASNTEAFF.

This clonotype has more than one count but fewer than ten. The chain recombines TRBV20-1 with TRBJ2-3; possible D gene TRBD2, 5 bases. The CDR3 length is 15 residues. V was pared by 6 bases and J by 3 bases, with 19 bases between. The germline V gene has CDR1 DFQATT and CDR2 SNEGSKA (reference sequence). CDR3 sequence: CSAPTSGARTDTQYF. The CDR3 nucleotides are TGCAGTGCCCCCACGAGCGGCGCTAGGACAGATACGCAGTATTTT.

This clonotype has just a few counts. The V gene is TRBV12-3 or TRBV12-4, the J gene TRBJ2-3; 12 bases align to TRBD2. CDR3 length: 17 amino acids. V gave up 6 bases and J gave up 4 bases; unmatched junction bases: 11. The CDR3: CASRPGLAGRIADTQYF. The CDR3 DNA follows: TGTGCCAGCAGACCCGGACTAGCGGGACGTATAGCAGATACGCAGTATTTT.

The rearrangement uses TRBV19 and TRBJ2-5, with 7 nucleotides matching TRBD1. Trimming at V came to 10 bases and at J to 2 bases, leaving 13 bases not matched to a gene. Germline V lookup: CDR1 LNHDA, CDR2 SQIVND (reference sequence). CDR3 length: 15 amino acids. The CDR3 region has the DNA TGTGCCATCCCTCCGGGACAGAAATTTCAAGAGACCCAGTACTTC. Translated: CAIPPGQKFQETQYF. Drawing the rest from reference TRBV19 and TRBJ2-5, the complete variable domain is DGGITQSPKYLFRKEGQNVTLSCEQNLNHDAMYWYRQDPGQGLRLIYYSQIVNDFQKGDIAEGYSVSREKKESFPLTVTSAQKNPTAFYLCAIPPGQKFQETQYFGPGTRLLVL.

Here the CDR3 reads CASRTDTSGTEAFF. The CDR3 DNA sequence: TGTGCCAGCAGAACCGACACTTCAGGGACTGAAGCTTTCTTT. The chain couples TRBV12-3 or TRBV12-4 to TRBJ1-1; tentative D call: TRBD1 (5 bases). The CDR3 runs 14 residues. The ends were cut back, 6 bases at V and 5 bases at J, with 16 bases in the middle.

The sample holds one count of this clonotype. V is TRBV28 and J is TRBJ2-7; TRBD1 matches at 8 bases. The CDR3 runs to 15 residues. The V gene's germline CDR1 is MDHEN and CDR2 SYDVKM. V lost 9 bases to trimming and J lost 4 bases; unmatched junction nucleotides: 14. CDR3 DNA sequence: TGTGCCAGTTTCGGGTCGCAGGGGGCTAGGTACGAGCAGTACTTC. The encoded protein is CASFGSQGARYEQYF.

This clonotype was found a few times. The genes are TRBV12-3 or TRBV12-4 and TRBJ2-7, with a weak D call TRBD2 (7 bases). The V and J ends lost 3 bases and 7 bases respectively, with 22 bases between them. The CDR3 has 16 residues. The CDR3 loop is CASSFRGGLSPGEQYV. In nucleotides, the CDR3 is TGTGCCAGCAGTTTTAGGGGGGGGCTCTCCCCCGGTGAGCAGTACGTC.

This clonotype was observed once. The chain combines TRBV19 with TRBJ1-4; a possible D gene is TRBD1 (5 bases). V was cut by 6 bases and J by 7 bases, with 15 bases left in between. The germline V gene has CDR1 LNHDA and CDR2 SQIVND (reference sequence). The CDR3 sequence is 14 residues long. The DNA of the CDR3 is TGTGCCAGTAGCTCCTTTGGCAGGGCTGAAAAACTGTTTTTT. This sequence encodes CASSSFGRAEKLFF.

This chain uses TRBV7-2 with TRBJ1-2, with D perhaps matching TRBD1 (6 bases). The CDR3 consists of 17 residues. V lost 7 bases and J 3 bases, leaving 24 bases between the germline ends. Per germline, CDR1 SGHTA and CDR2 FQGNSA. The CDR3 region is CASTLRGGGKGDYGYTF. The CDR3 DNA reads as TGTGCCAGCACCCTCCGTGGGGGCGGGAAAGGGGACTATGGCTACACCTTC.

Details on this clonotype: At one end, the junction sequence differs from germline, possibly due to a read error. The V call is TRBV3-1, the J call TRBJ2-5; D assignment may be TRBD1 or TRBD2 (5 bases each). The germline gives CDR1 LGHDT, CDR2 YNNKEL (reference sequence). This CDR3 contains 17 residues. The CDR3 DNA is TGTGCCAGCTGCCATCACGTGCCGTGGGGGAACCAAGAGACCCAGTACTTC. Translation: CASCHHVPWGNQETQYF.

V is TRBV7-2 and J is TRBJ2-7, with TRBD1 as a possible D gene (5 bases). V gave up 2 bases and J gave up 6 bases, with 11 bases separating them. Germline CDR1 SGHTA, CDR2 FQGNSA. The CDR3 spans 13 residues. The CDR3 loop reads CASSLQGTGEQYV. CDR3 sequence (DNA): TGTGCCAGCAGCTTACAGGGAACGGGCGAGCAGTACGTC.

This clonotype was seen repeatedly, ten times or more. V is TRBV9 and J is TRBJ2-5, with a possible D match to TRBD1 (6 bases). This CDR3 has 17 amino acids. The V gene's germline CDR1 is SGDLS and CDR2 YYNGEE. Trimming took 4 bases from V and 5 from J, leaving 24 bases between them. The CDR3 reads CASSPGLGGLGRETQYF. CDR3 nucleotide sequence: TGTGCCAGCAGCCCCGGGCTAGGGGGTCTCGGGCGGGAGACCCAGTACTTC.

The rearrangement joins TRBV29-1 to TRBJ2-2; 12 bases fit TRBD2. This CDR3 comprises 16 residues. Germline V gene sequence: CDR1 SQVTM, CDR2 ANQGSEA. Losses at the gene ends were 4 bases for V and 0 bases for J; bases not matched to a gene: 3. The CDR3 DNA reads as TGCAGCGTTGGCCCTAGCGGGAGGGCGAACACCGGGGAGCTGTTTTTT. This translates into CSVGPSGRANTGELFF.

This chain connects TRBV4-2 to TRBJ2-2; 11 bases align to TRBD1. J was trimmed by 7 bases and V by 3 bases; bases with no gene match: 7. Germline V gene lookup returns CDR1 LGHNA and CDR2 YNFKEQ. The length of the CDR3 is 16 residues. The CDR3 loop is CASSQDGQGAGGELFF. DNA of the CDR3: TGTGCCAGCAGCCAGGATGGACAGGGGGCAGGCGGGGAGCTGTTTTTT.

A remark on this clonotype: Relative to the germline gene, one junction end is altered; a read error may explain this. CDR3: CASSPGTSGRPGELF. The CDR3 coding sequence is TGTGCCAGCAGCCCTGGGACTAGCGGGAGGCCTGGGGAGCTGTTT. The chain combines TRBV7-2 with TRBJ2-2, with TRBD2 matching 15 bases. The germline V gene encodes CDR1 SGHTA and CDR2 FQGNSA. The CDR3 length is 15 residues.

The V call is TRBV30, the J call TRBJ2-5; 13 bases agree with TRBD2. The CDR3 totals 17 residues. CDR1 GTSNPN and CDR2 SVGIG come from the germline V gene (reference sequence). J gave up 4 bases and V 3 bases, and 11 bases lay outside the gene matches. CDR3 in amino acids: CAWRLAGGPWHLETQYF. CDR3 in DNA: TGTGCCTGGAGACTAGCGGGAGGGCCTTGGCATCTAGAGACCCAGTACTTC.

This sequence joins TRBV11-3 and TRBJ1-1; D remains ambiguous. There are 12 residues in the CDR3. CDR1 is SGHNT, CDR2 YENEEA, per germline. V shed 4 bases and J shed 2 bases, with 5 bases lying between them. The CDR3: CASSYFNTEAFF. In DNA, the CDR3 is TGTGCCAGCAGCTACTTCAACACTGAAGCTTTCTTT. Full variable domain (missing parts from reference TRBV11-3 and TRBJ1-1): EAGVVQSPRYKIIEKKQPVAFWCNPISGHNTLYWYLQNLGQGPELLIRYENEEAVDDSQLPKDRFSAERLKGVDSTLKIQPAELGDSAVYLCASSYFNTEAFFGQGTRLTVV.

DNA for the CDR3: TGTGCCACCAGTGAGCCTCCTTGGGGGACCCAGTACTTC. The encoded protein is CATSEPPWGTQYF. The chain joins TRBV24-1 to TRBJ2-5; D gene ambiguous. Trimming cost V 4 bases and J 7 bases, with 12 bases left between them. This CDR3 has 13 amino acids. Germline V CDR1 and CDR2: KGHDR, SFDVKD.

The gene calls are TRBV13 and TRBJ2-4; the match to TRBD1 covers 10 bases. This CDR3 is built from 14 residues. CDR1 and CDR2 (germline): PRHDT, FYEKMQ (reference sequence). The ends lost 5 bases at V and 6 bases at J; junction bases unmatched: 4. CDR3 coding DNA: TGTGCCAGCAGCACCCGACAGGGGGCAAACATTCAGTACTTC. Translating gives CASSTRQGANIQYF. The full variable domain, completed using reference TRBV13 and TRBJ2-4, is AAGVIQSPRHLIKEKRETATLKCYPIPRHDTVYWYQQGPGQDPQFLISFYEKMQSDKGSIPDRFSAQQFSDYHSELNMSSLELGDSALYFCASSTRQGANIQYFGAGTRLSVL.

The chain employs TRBV20-1 and TRBJ2-1; either TRBD1 or TRBD2 may supply D (6 bases each). The CDR3 extends over 15 amino acids. V was trimmed by 6 bases and J by 8 bases, leaving 23 bases between them. Germline V gene data show CDR1 as DFQATT and CDR2 as SNEGSKA (reference sequence). The CDR3 loop is CSARRWSEGVDEQFF. CDR3 sequence (DNA): TGCAGTGCGCGGCGGTGGTCGGAGGGGGTGGATGAGCAGTTCTTC.

This clonotype was seen more than once but under ten times. The genes are TRBV20-1 and TRBJ2-6; the D is unclear. V lost 1 base and J 0 bases, leaving 13 bases between the germline ends. The germline gives CDR1 DFQATT, CDR2 SNEGSKA (reference sequence). CDR3 length: 17 residues. The CDR3 DNA reads as TGCAGTGCTAGAGTGGTCGTCGCAAACTCTGGGGCCAACGTCCTGACTTTC. Protein sequence: CSARVVVANSGANVLTF.

This clonotype was counted only a few times. V and J are TRBV20-1 and TRBJ2-2, with no clear D. Trimming stripped 1 base from V and 2 bases from J, with 11 bases between. Germline CDR1 DFQATT, CDR2 SNEGSKA (reference sequence). The CDR3 is 15 residues long. CDR3 loop: CSARGDERNTGELFF. The CDR3 DNA sequence: TGCAGTGCTAGAGGTGACGAGCGTAACACCGGGGAGCTGTTTTTT.